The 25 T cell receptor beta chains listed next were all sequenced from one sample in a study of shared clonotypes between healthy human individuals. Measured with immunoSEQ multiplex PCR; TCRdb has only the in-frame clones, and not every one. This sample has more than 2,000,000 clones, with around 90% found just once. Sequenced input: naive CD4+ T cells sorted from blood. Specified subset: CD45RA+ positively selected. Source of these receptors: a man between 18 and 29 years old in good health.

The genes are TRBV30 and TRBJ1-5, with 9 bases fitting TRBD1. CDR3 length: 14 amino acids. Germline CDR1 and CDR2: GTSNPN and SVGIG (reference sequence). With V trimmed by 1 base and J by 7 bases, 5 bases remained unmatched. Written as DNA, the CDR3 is TGTGCCTGGAGTGAGGGACAGGGCGGGCAGCCCCAGCATTTT. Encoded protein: CAWSEGQGGQPQHF.

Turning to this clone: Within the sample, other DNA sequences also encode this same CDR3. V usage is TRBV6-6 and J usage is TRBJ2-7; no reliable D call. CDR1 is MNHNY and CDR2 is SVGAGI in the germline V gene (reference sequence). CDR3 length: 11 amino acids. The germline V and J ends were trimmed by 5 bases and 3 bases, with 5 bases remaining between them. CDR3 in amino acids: CASSRYYEQYF. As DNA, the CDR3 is TGTGCCAGCAGTCGCTACTACGAGCAGTACTTC.

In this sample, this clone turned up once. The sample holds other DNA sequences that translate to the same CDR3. CDR3 nucleotides: TGTGCCAGCAGCTTAACTAGGGAAGAGACCCAGTACTTC. It codes for CASSLTREETQYF. This chain uses TRBV7-3 with TRBJ2-5; D ambiguous. In germline, CDR1 is SGHTA, CDR2 FQGTGA. The V end lost 0 bases, the J end lost 3 bases, and 5 bases lay between the germline ends. The CDR3 sequence is 13 residues long.

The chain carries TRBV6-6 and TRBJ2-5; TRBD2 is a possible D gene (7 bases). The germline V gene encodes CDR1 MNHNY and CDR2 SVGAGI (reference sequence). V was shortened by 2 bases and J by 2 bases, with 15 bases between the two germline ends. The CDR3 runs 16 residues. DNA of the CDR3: TGTGCCAGCAGTTACCCGGGGGGCAGGGGACAAGAGACCCAGTACTTC. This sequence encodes CASSYPGGRGQETQYF.

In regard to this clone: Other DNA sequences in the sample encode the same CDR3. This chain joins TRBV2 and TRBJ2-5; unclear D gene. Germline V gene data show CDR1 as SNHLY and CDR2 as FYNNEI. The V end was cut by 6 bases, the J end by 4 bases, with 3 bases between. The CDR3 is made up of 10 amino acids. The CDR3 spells CASSLETQYF. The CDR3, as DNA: TGTGCCAGCAGCTTAGAGACCCAGTACTTC.

The CDR3 region has the DNA TGCGCCAGCAGCTTGGGGGCAGGCCGCTTCTTGAACACCGGGGAGCTGTTTTTT. It specifies CASSLGAGRFLNTGELFF. This chain joins TRBV5-1 and TRBJ2-2; no clear D gene. This CDR3 has 18 amino acids. Germline V CDR1 and CDR2: SGHRS, YFSETQ. Trimming shortened V by 0 bases and J by 1 base, and 16 bases separated the two germline ends.

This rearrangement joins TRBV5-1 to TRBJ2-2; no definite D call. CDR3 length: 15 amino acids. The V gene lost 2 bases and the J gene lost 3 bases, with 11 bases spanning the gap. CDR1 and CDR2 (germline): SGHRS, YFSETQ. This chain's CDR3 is CASSFSAGYTGELFF. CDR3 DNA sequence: TGCGCCAGCAGCTTCTCTGCCGGCTACACCGGGGAGCTGTTTTTT.

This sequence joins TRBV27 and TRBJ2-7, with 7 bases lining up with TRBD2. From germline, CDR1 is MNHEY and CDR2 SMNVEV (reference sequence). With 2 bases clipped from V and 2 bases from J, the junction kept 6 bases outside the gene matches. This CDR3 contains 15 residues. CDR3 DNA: TGTGCCAGCAGTTTAGCGGGGGTGCAAACCTACGAGCAGTACTTC. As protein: CASSLAGVQTYEQYF.

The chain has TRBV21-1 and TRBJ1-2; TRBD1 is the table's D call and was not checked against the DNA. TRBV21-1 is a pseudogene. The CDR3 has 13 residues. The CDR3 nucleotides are TGTGCCAGCAGTCAGGGGCGAGGTAATGGCTACACCTTC. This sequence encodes CASSQGRGNGYTF.

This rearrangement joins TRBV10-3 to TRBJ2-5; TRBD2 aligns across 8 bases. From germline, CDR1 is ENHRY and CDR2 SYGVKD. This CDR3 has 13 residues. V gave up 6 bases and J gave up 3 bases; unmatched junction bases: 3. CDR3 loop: CAIRPTSEETQYF. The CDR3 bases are TGTGCCATCAGGCCGACTAGCGAAGAGACCCAGTACTTC.

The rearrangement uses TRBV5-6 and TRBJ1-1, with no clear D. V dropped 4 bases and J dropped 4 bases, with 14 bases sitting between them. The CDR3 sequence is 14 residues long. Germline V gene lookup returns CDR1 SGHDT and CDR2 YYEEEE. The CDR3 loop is CASSPLTLSTEAFF. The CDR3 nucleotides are TGTGCCAGCAGCCCATTGACCCTTTCCACTGAAGCTTTCTTT.

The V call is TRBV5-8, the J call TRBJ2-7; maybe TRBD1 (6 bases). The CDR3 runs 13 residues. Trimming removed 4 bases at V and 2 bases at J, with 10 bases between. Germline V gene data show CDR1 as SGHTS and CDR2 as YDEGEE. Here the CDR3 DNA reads TGTGCCAGCAGCCAGGGACACACCTACGAGCAGTACTTC. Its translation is CASSQGHTYEQYF.

CDR3 sequence: CASSEVWNRNTEAFF. The CDR3 DNA is TGTGCCAGCAGTGAAGTCTGGAATAGGAACACTGAAGCTTTCTTT. J is TRBJ1-1 and V is TRBV6-1; D remains unclear. The CDR3 is 15 residues long. The V gene lost 1 base and the J gene lost 1 base, with 10 bases spanning the gap. Germline CDR1 reads MNHNS; CDR2 reads SASEGT.

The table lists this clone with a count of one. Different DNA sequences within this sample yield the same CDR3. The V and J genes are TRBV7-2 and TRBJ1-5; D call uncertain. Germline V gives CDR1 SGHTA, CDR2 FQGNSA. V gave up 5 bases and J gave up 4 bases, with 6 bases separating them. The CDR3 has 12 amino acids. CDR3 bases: TGTGCCAGCAGCCTCGAGAATCAGCCCCAGCATTTT. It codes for CASSLENQPQHF.

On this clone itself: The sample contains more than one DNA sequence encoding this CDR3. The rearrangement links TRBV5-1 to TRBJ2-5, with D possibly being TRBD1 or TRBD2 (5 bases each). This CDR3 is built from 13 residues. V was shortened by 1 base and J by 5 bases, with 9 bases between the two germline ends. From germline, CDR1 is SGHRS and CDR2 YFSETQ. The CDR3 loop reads CASSLTGLETQYF. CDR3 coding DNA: TGCGCCAGCAGCTTGACGGGGCTGGAGACCCAGTACTTC.

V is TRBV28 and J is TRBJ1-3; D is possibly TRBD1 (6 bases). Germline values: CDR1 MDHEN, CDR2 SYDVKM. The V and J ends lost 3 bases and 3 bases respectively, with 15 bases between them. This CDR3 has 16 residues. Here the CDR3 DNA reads TGTGCCAGCAGTTTGACTCAAAGGGGGGTTGGAAACACCATATATTTT. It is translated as CASSLTQRGVGNTIYF. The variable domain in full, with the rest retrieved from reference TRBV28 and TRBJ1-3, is DVKVTQSSRYLVKRTGEKVFLECVQDMDHENMFWYRQDPGLGLRLIYFSYDVKMKEKGDIPEGYSVSREKKERFSLILESASTNQTSMYLCASSLTQRGVGNTIYFGEGSWLTVV.

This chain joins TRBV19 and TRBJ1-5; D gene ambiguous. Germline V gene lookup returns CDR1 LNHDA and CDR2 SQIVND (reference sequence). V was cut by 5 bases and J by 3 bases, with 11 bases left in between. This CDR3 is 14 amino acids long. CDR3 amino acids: CASSPGPANQPQHF. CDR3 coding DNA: TGTGCCAGTAGTCCGGGCCCGGCCAATCAGCCCCAGCATTTT.

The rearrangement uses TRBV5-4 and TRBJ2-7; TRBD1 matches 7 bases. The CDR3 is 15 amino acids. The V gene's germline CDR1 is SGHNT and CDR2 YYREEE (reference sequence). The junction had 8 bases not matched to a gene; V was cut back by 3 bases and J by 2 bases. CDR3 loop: CASSSPDRFAYEQYF. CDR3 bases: TGTGCCAGCAGCTCACCGGACAGGTTCGCCTACGAGCAGTACTTC.

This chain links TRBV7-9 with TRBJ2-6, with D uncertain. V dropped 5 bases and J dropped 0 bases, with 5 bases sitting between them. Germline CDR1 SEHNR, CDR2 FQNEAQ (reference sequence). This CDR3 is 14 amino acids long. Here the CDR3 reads CASSRDSGANVLTF. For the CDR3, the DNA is TGTGCCAGCAGCCGAGACTCTGGGGCCAACGTCCTGACTTTC.

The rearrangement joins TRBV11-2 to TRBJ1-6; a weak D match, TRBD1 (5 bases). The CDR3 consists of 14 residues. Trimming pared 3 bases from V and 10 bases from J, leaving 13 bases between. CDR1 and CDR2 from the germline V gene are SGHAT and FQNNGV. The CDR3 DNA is TGTGCCAGCAGCTTGAGCGGGGGTCCCTCACCCCTCCACTTT. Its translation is CASSLSGGPSPLHF. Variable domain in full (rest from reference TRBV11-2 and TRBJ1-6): EAGVAQSPRYKIIEKRQSVAFWCNPISGHATLYWYQQILGQGPKLLIQFQNNGVVDDSQLPKDRFSAERLKGVDSTLKIQPAKLEDSAVYLCASSLSGGPSPLHFGNGTRLTVT.

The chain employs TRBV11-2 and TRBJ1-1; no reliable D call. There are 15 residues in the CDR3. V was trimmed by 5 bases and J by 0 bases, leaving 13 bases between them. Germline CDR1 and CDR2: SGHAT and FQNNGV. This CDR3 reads CASSPSGLLNTEAFF. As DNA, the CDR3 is TGTGCCAGCAGCCCATCGGGTCTACTGAACACTGAAGCTTTCTTT.

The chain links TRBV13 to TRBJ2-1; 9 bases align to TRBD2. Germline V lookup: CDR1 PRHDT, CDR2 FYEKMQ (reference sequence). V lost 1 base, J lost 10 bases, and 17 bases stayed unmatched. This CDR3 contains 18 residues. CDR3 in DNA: TGTGCCAGCAGCTTAGAAAGTGTGGCTAGCGGGGTGGTGAGGGAGCAGTTCTTC. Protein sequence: CASSLESVASGVVREQFF.

In nucleotides, the CDR3 is TGTGCCAGCAGGCCGACAGTTTACAATGAGCAGTTCTTC. Translated: CASRPTVYNEQFF. This chain uses TRBV5-5 with TRBJ2-1, with D maybe TRBD1 (5 bases). The germline V gene has CDR1 SGHKS and CDR2 YYEKEE (reference sequence). Trimming took 5 bases from V and 4 from J, leaving 10 bases between them. This CDR3 has 13 amino acids.

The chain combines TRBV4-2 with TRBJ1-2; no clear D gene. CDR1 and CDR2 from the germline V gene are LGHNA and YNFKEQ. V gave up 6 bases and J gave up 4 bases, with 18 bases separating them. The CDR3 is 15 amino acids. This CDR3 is CASRRENLGGYGYTF. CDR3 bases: TGTGCCAGCAGACGGGAGAACCTCGGCGGCTATGGCTACACCTTC.

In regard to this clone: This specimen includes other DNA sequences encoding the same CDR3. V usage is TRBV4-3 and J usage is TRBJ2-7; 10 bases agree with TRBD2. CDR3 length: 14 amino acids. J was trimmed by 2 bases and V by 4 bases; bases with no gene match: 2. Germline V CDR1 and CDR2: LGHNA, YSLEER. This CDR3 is CASSRTSGTYEQYF. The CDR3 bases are TGCGCCAGCAGCCGGACTAGCGGAACCTACGAGCAGTACTTC.